This T cell receptor (beta chain) originates from a study of cytomegalovirus exposure and HLA in healthy donors. Points from the study as a whole: Specificity of three CMV-associated chains for CMV antigens was verified in vitro.

Primers: 60 Vbeta forward and 13 Jbeta reverse. Using immunoSEQ multiplex PCR, the repertoire was profiled, and TCRdb retains in-frame clones only, with some absent. Of some 210,000 clones in the sample, 60% to 80% were seen once. Regarding this clone: Its specificity is unknown.

This CDR3 region has 14 residues. Germline CDR1 reads MDHEN; CDR2 reads SYDVKM. Trimming cost V 10 bases and J 2 bases; bases outside gene matches: 7. Input material: PBMCs. The chain couples TRBV28 to TRBJ2-2; 7 nucleotides agree with TRBD1. This clonotype was obtained from a male donor in good health and CMV-seronegative. CDR3 amino acids: CATTGTANTGELFF. The CDR3 DNA reads as TGTGCCACAACGGGGACAGCTAACACCGGGGAGCTGTTTTTT.